The 9 T cell receptor beta chains presented below share a single source sample, sequenced in a study of blood T cell repertoires in COVID-19. The table came from immunoSEQ multiplex PCR; TCRdb's copy has only in-frame clones and leaves some out. The table includes roughly 200,000 clones, over 70% detected once. The sequenced material came from peripheral blood. Receptors were obtained from a middle-aged woman with COVID-19, enrolled during active disease.

The chain has TRBV6-1 and TRBJ1-5, with 7 bases lining up with TRBD1. Germline trimming cut 0 bases from V and 7 bases from J; bases unmatched to any gene: 12. Germline values: CDR1 MNHNS, CDR2 SASEGT. This CDR3 is 17 amino acids long. The CDR3 loop reads CASSEAGGWGVGQPQHF. CDR3 DNA sequence: TGTGCCAGCAGTGAAGCAGGGGGCTGGGGCGTGGGCCAGCCCCAGCATTTT.

The chain links TRBV7-6 to TRBJ2-7; 11 bases map to TRBD2. CDR1 and CDR2 (germline): SGHVS, FNYEAQ. The CDR3 sequence is 14 residues long. Trimming cost V 6 bases and J 1 base; bases outside gene matches: 2. The CDR3 loop is CASSPSGGSYEQYF. The CDR3 region has the DNA TGTGCCAGCAGTCCTAGCGGGGGGTCCTACGAGCAGTACTTC.

The chain uses TRBV29-1 and TRBJ1-2; 7 nucleotides agree with TRBD1. The CDR3 totals 15 residues. J gave up 4 bases and V 8 bases, and 16 bases lay outside the gene matches. Germline V gene sequence: CDR1 SQVTM, CDR2 ANQGSEA. The CDR3 reads CSFSIRTWDSYGYTF. CDR3 in DNA: TGCAGCTTCTCAATCCGAACTTGGGACAGCTATGGCTACACCTTC.

The chain has TRBV3-1 (or the pseudogene TRBV3-2) and TRBJ2-7; 7 bases agree with TRBD1. Germline assignment: CDR1 LGHDT and CDR2 YNNKEL (reference sequence). The CDR3 length is 14 residues. The V and J ends lost 4 bases and 4 bases, in that order; junction bases with no gene match: 7. CDR3 sequence (DNA): TGTGCCAGCAGCCCGGTTAACAGGGGATACGAGCAGTACTTC. Protein product: CASSPVNRGYEQYF.

This clone has a single count. The chain uses TRBV6-5 and TRBJ2-1; D is undetermined. Between the trimmed V and J ends, which lost 10 bases and 3 bases, there was a span of 16 bases. Germline CDR1 is MNHEY and CDR2 is SVGAGI. This CDR3 region has 14 residues. CDR3 DNA sequence: TGTGCCACCTCCGAGAGTAGCAGCTACAATGAGCAGTTCTTC. The encoded protein is CATSESSSYNEQFF.

The chain has TRBV2 and TRBJ1-5, with a tentative D call TRBD1 (6 bases). Germline V gene sequence: CDR1 SNHLY, CDR2 FYNNEI. Trimming shortened V by 2 bases and J by 2 bases, and 10 bases separated the two germline ends. This CDR3 has 15 amino acids. The DNA for the CDR3 is TGTGCCAGCAGTGAATTGACAGGCGGCAATCAGCCCCAGCATTTT. Its protein is CASSELTGGNQPQHF.

This chain uses TRBV28 with TRBJ1-1; no firm D call. The CDR3 extends over 12 amino acids. Germline values: CDR1 MDHEN, CDR2 SYDVKM. The V end was cut by 4 bases, the J end by 0 bases, with 3 bases between. In DNA form, the CDR3 reads TGTGCCAGCAGTTCGGTGAACACTGAAGCTTTCTTT. Translated, it gives CASSSVNTEAFF.

The V and J genes are TRBV5-1 and TRBJ2-1; no firm D call. This CDR3 has 14 amino acids. V lost 0 bases to trimming and J lost 7 bases, with 11 bases between them. Germline CDR1 SGHRS, CDR2 YFSETQ. Here the CDR3 reads CASSLVSKRNEQFF. The CDR3 region has the DNA TGCGCCAGCAGCTTGGTTTCTAAAAGAAATGAGCAGTTCTTC.

The rearrangement links TRBV19 to TRBJ2-3; D remains unclear. The CDR3 extends over 15 amino acids. The germline V gene has CDR1 LNHDA and CDR2 SQIVND (reference sequence). V was shortened by 3 bases and J by 2 bases, with 12 bases between the two germline ends. This CDR3 reads CASSIHQVHTDTQYF. CDR3 DNA sequence: TGTGCCAGTAGTATCCACCAGGTACACACAGATACGCAGTATTTT.